The source of this TCR beta chain is a study of CD8 T cells in ankylosing spondylitis. Whole-study results and caveats: Characteristic, it appeared, of ankylosing spondylitis blood was a TCR beta motif of roughly eight highly homologous variants.

TCR beta libraries were made by quantitative 5'-RACE with molecular barcodes. TCRdb passed the 5' RACE reads through MiXCR, listing each CDR3 protein once. The table has about 750,000 distinct CDR3 sequences, under 20% seen once. This clonotype was detected a few times. Antigen unknown. Germline-derived CDR1 and CDR2 are SGHTA and FQGNSA. Trimming shortened V by 1 base and J by 5 bases, and 8 bases separated the two germline ends. The CDR3 contains 13 residues. This receptor was obtained from a male donor with ankylosing spondylitis. The sequencing sample was made of blood, either unsorted or a sorted T cell fraction (not recorded which). The V gene is TRBV7-2, the J gene TRBJ2-5, with D uncertain. As DNA, the CDR3 is TGTGCCAGCAGCTTAGAGCTGGTCGAGACCCAGTACTTC. Translating gives CASSLELVETQYF. Together with reference TRBV7-2 and TRBJ2-5, the CDR3 gives the full variable domain: GAGVSQSPSNKVTEKGKDVELRCDPISGHTALYWYRQSLGQGLEFLIYFQGNSAPDKSGLPSDRFSAERTGGSVSTLTIQRTQQEDSAVYLCASSLELVETQYFGPGTRLLVL.